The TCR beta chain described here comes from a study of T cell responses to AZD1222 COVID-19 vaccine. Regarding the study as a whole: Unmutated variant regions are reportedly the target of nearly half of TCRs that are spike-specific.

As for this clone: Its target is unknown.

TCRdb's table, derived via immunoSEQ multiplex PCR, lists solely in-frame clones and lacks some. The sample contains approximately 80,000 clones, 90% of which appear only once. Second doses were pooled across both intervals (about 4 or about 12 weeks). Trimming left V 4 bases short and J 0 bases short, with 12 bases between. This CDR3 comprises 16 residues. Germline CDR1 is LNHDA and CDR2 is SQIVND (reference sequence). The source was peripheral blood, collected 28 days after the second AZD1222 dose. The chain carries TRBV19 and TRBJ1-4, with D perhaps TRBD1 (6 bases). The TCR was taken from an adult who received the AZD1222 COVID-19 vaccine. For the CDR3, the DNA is TGTGCCAGTAGTAGCGACAGGACTGCAACTAATGAAAAACTGTTTTTT. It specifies CASSSDRTATNEKLFF.